The present T cell receptor (beta chain) was sequenced within a study of T-cell reconstitution after alpha-beta-depleted transplantation in children. Study-level results: Newly made T cells mostly supplied T-cell counts and diversity one year after transplant.

This clonotype was seen repeatedly, ten times or more. What it binds is not known. The CDR3 is made up of 15 amino acids. V was trimmed by 6 bases and J by 0 bases, leaving 9 bases between them. Unique molecular identifiers were incorporated when the TCRbeta library was constructed. TCRdb processed the PCR reads anew with MiXCR; each CDR3 protein has one entry. Among roughly 100,000 distinct CDR3 sequences listed, roughly 7.6% were seen once. The gene calls are TRBV12-3 or TRBV12-4 and TRBJ1-6, with D perhaps matching TRBD1 (6 bases). The origin of this receptor is a boy aged 2 to 10 with acute lymphoblastic leukemia, due to receive a stem cell transplant. The material was PBMCs, obtained before TCRalphabeta/CD19-depleted stem cell transplant. The CDR3 here is CASSPGDSYNSPLHF. In DNA, the CDR3 is TGTGCCAGCAGCCCAGGGGACTCCTATAATTCACCCCTCCACTTT.